This T cell receptor beta chain was retrieved from a study of cytomegalovirus exposure and HLA in healthy donors. The V end was cut by 8 bases, the J end by 3 bases, with 14 bases between. This CDR3 comprises 14 residues. The germline V gene has CDR1 SGHTA and CDR2 FQGTGA. A multiplex PCR was run with 60 Vbeta primers and 13 Jbeta primers. Assay used: immunoSEQ multiplex PCR; TCRdb lists only in-frame clones, some missing. The table lists hundreds of thousands of clones, 75% to 80% of them singletons. This clonotype was obtained from a male donor in good health and CMV-seronegative. The chain employs TRBV7-3 and TRBJ2-1; the D gene is possibly TRBD1 (6 bases). The sequencing sample was made of PBMCs. In DNA form, the CDR3 reads TGTGCCAGCGCCGGGACAAACAGCTACAATGAGCAGTTCTTC. Translation: CASAGTNSYNEQFF.